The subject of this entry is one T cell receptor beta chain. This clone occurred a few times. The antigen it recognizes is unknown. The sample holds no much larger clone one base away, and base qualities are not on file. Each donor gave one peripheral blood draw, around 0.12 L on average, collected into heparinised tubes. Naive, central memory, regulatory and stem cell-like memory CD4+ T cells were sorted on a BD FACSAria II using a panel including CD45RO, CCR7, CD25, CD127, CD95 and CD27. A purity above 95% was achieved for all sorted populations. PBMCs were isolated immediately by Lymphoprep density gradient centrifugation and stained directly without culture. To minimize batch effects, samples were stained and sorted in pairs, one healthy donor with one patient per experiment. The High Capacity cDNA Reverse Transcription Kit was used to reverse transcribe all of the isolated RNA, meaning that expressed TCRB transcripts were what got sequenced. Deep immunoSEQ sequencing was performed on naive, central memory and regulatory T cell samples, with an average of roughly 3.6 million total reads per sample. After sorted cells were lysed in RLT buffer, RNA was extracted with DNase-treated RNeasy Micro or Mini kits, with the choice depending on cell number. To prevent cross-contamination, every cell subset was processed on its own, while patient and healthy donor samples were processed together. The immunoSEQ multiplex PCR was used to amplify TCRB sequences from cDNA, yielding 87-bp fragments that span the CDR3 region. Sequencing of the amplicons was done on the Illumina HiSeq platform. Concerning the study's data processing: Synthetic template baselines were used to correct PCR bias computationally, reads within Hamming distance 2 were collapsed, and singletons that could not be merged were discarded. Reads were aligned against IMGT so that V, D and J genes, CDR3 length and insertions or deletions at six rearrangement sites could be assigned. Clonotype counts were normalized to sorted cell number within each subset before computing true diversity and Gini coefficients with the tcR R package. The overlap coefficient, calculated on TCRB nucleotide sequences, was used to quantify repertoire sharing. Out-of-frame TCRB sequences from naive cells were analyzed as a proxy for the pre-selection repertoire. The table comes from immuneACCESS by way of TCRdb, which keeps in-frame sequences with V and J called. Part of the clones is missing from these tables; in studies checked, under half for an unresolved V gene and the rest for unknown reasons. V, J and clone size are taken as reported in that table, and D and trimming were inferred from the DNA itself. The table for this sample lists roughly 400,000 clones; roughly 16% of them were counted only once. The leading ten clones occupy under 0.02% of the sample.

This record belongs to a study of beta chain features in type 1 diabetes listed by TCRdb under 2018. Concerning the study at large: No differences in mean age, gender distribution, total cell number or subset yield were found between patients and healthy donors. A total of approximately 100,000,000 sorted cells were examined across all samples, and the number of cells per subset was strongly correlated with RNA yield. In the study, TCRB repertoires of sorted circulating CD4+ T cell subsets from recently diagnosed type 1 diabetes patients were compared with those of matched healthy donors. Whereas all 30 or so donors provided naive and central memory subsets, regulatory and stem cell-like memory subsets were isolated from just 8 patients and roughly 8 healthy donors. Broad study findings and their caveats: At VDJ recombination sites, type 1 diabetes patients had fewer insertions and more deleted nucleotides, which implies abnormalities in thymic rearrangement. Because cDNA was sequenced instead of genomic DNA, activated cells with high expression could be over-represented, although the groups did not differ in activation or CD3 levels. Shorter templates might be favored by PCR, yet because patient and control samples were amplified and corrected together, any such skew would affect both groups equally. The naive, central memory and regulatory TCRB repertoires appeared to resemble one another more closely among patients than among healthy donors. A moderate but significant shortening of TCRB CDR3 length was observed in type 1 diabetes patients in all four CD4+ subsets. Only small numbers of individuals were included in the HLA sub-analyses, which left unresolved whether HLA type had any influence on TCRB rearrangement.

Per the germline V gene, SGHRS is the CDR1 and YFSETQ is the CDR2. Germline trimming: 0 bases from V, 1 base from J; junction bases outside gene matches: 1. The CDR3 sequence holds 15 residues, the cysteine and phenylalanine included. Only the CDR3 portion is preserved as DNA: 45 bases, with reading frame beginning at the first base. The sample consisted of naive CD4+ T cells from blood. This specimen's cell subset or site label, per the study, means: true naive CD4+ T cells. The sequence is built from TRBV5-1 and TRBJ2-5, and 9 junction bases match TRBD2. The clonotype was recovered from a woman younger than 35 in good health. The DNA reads TGCGCCAGCAGCTTGGTGGGACTAGCCCAAGAGACCCAGTACTTC. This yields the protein CASSLVGLAQETQYF.